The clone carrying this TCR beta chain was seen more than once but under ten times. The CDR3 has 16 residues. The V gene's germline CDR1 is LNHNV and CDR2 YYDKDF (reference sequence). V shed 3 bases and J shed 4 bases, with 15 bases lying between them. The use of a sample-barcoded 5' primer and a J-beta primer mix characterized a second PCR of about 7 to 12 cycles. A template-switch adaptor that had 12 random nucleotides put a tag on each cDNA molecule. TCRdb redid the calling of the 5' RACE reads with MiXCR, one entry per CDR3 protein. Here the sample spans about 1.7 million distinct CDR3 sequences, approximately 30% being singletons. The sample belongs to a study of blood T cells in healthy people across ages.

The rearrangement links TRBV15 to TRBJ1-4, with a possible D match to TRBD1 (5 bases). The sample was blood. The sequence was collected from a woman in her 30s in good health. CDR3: CATSSSRQKLNEKLFF. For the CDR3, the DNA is TGTGCCACCAGCAGTTCCCGACAGAAACTTAATGAAAAACTGTTTTTT.